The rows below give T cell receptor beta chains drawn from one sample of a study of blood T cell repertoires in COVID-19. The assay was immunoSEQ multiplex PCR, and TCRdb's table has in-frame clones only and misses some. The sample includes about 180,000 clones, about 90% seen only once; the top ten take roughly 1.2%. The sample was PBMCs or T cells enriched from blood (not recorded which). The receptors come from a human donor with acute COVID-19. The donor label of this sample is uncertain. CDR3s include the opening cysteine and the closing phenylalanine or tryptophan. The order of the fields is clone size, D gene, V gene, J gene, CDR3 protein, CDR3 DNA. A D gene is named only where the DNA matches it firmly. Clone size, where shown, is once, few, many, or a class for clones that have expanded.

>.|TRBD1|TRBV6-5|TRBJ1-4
CASSYGTGGEKLFF
TGTGCCAGCAGTTACGGGACAGGGGGTGAAAAACTGTTTTTT
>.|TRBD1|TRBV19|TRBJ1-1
CASSHRTGGKDEAFF
TGTGCCAGTAGTCACAGGACAGGGGGTAAGGATGAAGCTTTCTTT
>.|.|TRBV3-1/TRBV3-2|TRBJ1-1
CASSQGGLNTEAFF
TGTGCCAGCAGCCAAGGGGGGCTGAACACTGAAGCTTTCTTT
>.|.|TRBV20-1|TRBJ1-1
CSASWGVDTEAFF
TGCAGTGCTAGTTGGGGGGTAGATACTGAAGCTTTCTTT
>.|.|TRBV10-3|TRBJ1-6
CAISESGHVNSPLHF
TGTGCCATCAGTGAGTCGGGACACGTAAATTCACCCCTCCACTTT
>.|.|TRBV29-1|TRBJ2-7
CSVVLPAGQYF
TGCAGCGTTGTTTTGCCTGCGGGGCAGTACTTC
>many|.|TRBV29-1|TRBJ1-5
CSVAGRINQPQHF
TGCAGCGTTGCCGGCAGGATCAATCAGCCCCAGCATTTT
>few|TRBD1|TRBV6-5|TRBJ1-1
CASRGQAPNTEAFF
TGTGCCAGCAGAGGACAGGCGCCGAACACTGAAGCTTTCTTT
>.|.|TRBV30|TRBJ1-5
CAWSRGVSNQPQHF
TGTGCCTGGAGCCGGGGGGTTAGCAATCAGCCCCAGCATTTT
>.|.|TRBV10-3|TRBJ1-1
CATRGRGTFF
TGTGCCACCCGGGGGAGGGGAACTTTCTTT
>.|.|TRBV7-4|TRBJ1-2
CASLPDSAYYVYTF
TGTGCCAGCCTTCCGGACAGCGCCTACTATGTCTACACCTTC
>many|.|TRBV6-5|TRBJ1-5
CASSLGGDQPQHF
TGTGCCAGCAGCCTAGGGGGGGATCAGCCCCAGCATTTT
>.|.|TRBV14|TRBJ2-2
CASSLGLLTGELFF
TGTGCCAGCAGCCTCGGACTCCTCACCGGGGAGCTGTTTTTT
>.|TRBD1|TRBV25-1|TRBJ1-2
CASSTGVDYGYTF
TGTGCCAGCAGTACAGGGGTAGACTATGGCTACACCTTC
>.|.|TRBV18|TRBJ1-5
CASSPEWGGAGQPQHF
TGTGCCAGCTCCCCCGAATGGGGGGGGGCTGGTCAGCCCCAGCATTTT
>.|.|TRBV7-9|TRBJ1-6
CASSDIPLRVQYSPLHF
TGTGCCAGCAGCGATATCCCACTGAGGGTCCAATATTCACCCCTCCACTTT
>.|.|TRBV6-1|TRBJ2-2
CASSEVRGIAGELFF
TGTGCCAGCAGTGAAGTTAGGGGTATTGCCGGGGAGCTGTTTTTT
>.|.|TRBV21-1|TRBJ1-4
CASSNRSGTGGEGIAEKLFF
TGTGCCAGCAGCAACCGCTCCGGGACAGGGGGCGAGGGGATTGCTGAAAAACTGTTTTTT
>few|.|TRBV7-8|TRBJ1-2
CASSLGVSNYGYTF
TGTGCCAGCTCGCTAGGGGTTAGTAACTATGGCTACACCTTC
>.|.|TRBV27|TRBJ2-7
CASSFAGNYEQYF
TGTGCCAGCAGTTTTGCGGGGAACTACGAGCAGTACTTC
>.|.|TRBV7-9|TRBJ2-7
CASSFGGSSYEQYF
TGTGCCAGCAGCTTTGGAGGAAGCTCCTACGAGCAGTACTTC
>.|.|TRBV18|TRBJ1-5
CASSLSTRGVNQPQHF
TGTGCCAGCTCACTAAGTACCAGGGGCGTCAATCAGCCCCAGCATTTT
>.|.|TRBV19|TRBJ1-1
CASINKQTNTEAFF
TGTGCCAGTATTAATAAGCAAACGAACACTGAAGCTTTCTTT
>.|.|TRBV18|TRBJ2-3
CASSPPGLQGTDTQYF
TGTGCCAGCTCACCCCCGGGACTCCAAGGAACAGATACGCAGTATTTT
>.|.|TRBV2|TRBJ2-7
CASRLQGYEQYF
TGTGCCAGCAGGCTACAGGGATACGAGCAGTACTTC
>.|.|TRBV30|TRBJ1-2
CAWSVDSSLYGYTF
TGTGCCTGGAGTGTAGACAGCTCTCTCTATGGCTACACCTTC
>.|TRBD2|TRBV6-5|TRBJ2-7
CASSSPRGGSPYEQYF
TGTGCCAGCAGTTCTCCACGCGGGGGGAGCCCCTACGAGCAGTACTTC
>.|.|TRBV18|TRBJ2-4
CASSPFAGAGAKNIQYF
TGTGCCAGCTCACCATTCGCGGGGGCTGGGGCCAAAAACATTCAGTACTTC
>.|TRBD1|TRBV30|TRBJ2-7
CAWSMGTGSYEQYF
TGTGCCTGGAGTATGGGGACAGGGAGCTACGAGCAGTACTTC